The 32 T cell receptor beta chains below all came from one sample that was sequenced in a study of control samples from healthy donors and cancer patients. Clones were sequenced by immunoSEQ multiplex PCR, and TCRdb holds only the in-frame ones, with some missing. The sample carries 94,000 or so clones, less than 85% recorded once. Sequenced material: PBMCs. The receptors were gathered from a man in his 70s with lung cancer.

The chain joins TRBV30 to TRBJ2-4, with D uncertain. Germline values: CDR1 GTSNPN, CDR2 SVGIG (reference sequence). The CDR3 covers 13 residues. Trimming took off 0 bases at V and 9 bases at J, with 12 bases between the two ends. The chain's CDR3 is CAWSVPSRPIQYF. CDR3 DNA sequence: TGTGCCTGGAGTGTACCCTCCAGACCCATTCAGTACTTC.

The rearrangement uses TRBV28 and TRBJ1-5, with D unresolved. Germline V CDR1 and CDR2: MDHEN, SYDVKM. Trimming cost V 5 bases and J 2 bases, with 16 bases left between them. CDR3 length: 16 residues. CDR3 amino acids: CASSPQMGAGNQPQHF. CDR3 bases: TGTGCCAGCAGTCCCCAGATGGGTGCGGGCAATCAGCCCCAGCATTTT.

This clone showed up just once. The CDR3 region has the DNA TGTGCCAGCAGTCGCGGGGACACAGATACGCAGTATTTT. Translated, it gives CASSRGDTDTQYF. The genes are TRBV27 and TRBJ2-3, with D possibly being TRBD2 (6 bases). V gave up 5 bases and J gave up 2 bases, with 8 bases separating them. The CDR3 has 13 residues. Per the germline V gene, CDR1 is MNHEY and CDR2 is SMNVEV (reference sequence).

CDR3: CSASPRQGAVGYTF. The DNA for the CDR3 is TGCAGTGCTAGTCCCCGACAGGGGGCAGTTGGCTACACCTTC. The chain employs TRBV20-1 and TRBJ1-2, with 10 nucleotides matching TRBD1. Trimming at V came to 3 bases and at J to 7 bases, leaving 8 bases not matched to a gene. Germline V gene lookup returns CDR1 DFQATT and CDR2 SNEGSKA (reference sequence). The CDR3 is 14 amino acids.

This clone was seen only a few times. This chain connects TRBV4-3 to TRBJ2-7, with no clear D. Germline assignment: CDR1 LGHNA and CDR2 YSLEER. V lost 3 bases to trimming and J lost 1 base, with 10 bases between them. The CDR3 totals 14 residues. The CDR3 spells CASSHFSQSYEQYF. CDR3 in DNA: TGCGCCAGCAGCCACTTTTCCCAATCCTACGAGCAGTACTTC.

The V gene is TRBV6-5, the J gene TRBJ1-1; 7 positions match TRBD1. Germline-derived CDR1 and CDR2 are MNHEY and SVGAGI. V shed 7 bases and J 4 bases; nucleotides not matched to a gene: 3. The CDR3 totals 12 residues. The CDR3 spells CASNQGGTEAFF. CDR3 in DNA: TGTGCCAGCAATCAGGGGGGCACTGAAGCTTTCTTT.

The CDR3 DNA follows: TGCGCCAGCAGCGTTAACAGGGGGGAGGTGTTTTTT. Translated: CASSVNRGEVFF. The rearrangement uses TRBV5-1 and TRBJ1-4; 8 bases agree with TRBD1. The CDR3 length is 12 residues. V gave up 4 bases and J gave up 15 bases; unmatched junction bases: 8. Germline V CDR1 and CDR2: SGHRS, YFSETQ.

The V and J genes are TRBV10-2 and TRBJ2-6; D may be TRBD2 (6 bases). The CDR3 runs 13 residues. The V end lost 9 bases, the J end lost 2 bases, and 8 bases lay between the germline ends. Germline assignment: CDR1 WSHSY and CDR2 SAAADI. Here the CDR3 reads CASREPGANVLTF. The CDR3 nucleotides are TGCGCCAGTCGGGAGCCTGGGGCCAACGTCCTGACTTTC.

This clone was picked up one time. This chain joins TRBV27 and TRBJ2-3; D is unresolved. The CDR3 extends over 16 amino acids. V dropped 2 bases and J dropped 2 bases, with 14 bases sitting between them. Germline V gene sequence: CDR1 MNHEY, CDR2 SMNVEV (reference sequence). In nucleotides, the CDR3 is TGTGCCAGCAGTTTAAGTTCAGTTCCTACCACAGATACGCAGTATTTT. Protein: CASSLSSVPTTDTQYF.

The V call is TRBV3-1 (or the pseudogene TRBV3-2), the J call TRBJ2-2, with D possibly being TRBD1 (6 bases). The germline CDR1 and CDR2 sequences are LGHDT and YNNKEL (reference sequence). The CDR3 extends over 15 amino acids. Between the trimmed V and J ends, which lost 3 bases and 6 bases, there was a span of 14 bases. CDR3 region: CASSHTGKGAGELFF. CDR3 coding DNA: TGTGCCAGCAGCCATACAGGGAAGGGCGCCGGGGAGCTGTTTTTT.

This clone was seen many times. The V and J genes are TRBV2 and TRBJ1-2; tentative D call: TRBD1 (5 bases). Trimming removed 6 bases at V and 4 bases at J, with 12 bases between. CDR1 and CDR2 (germline): SNHLY, FYNNEI. CDR3 length: 13 amino acids. The CDR3 sequence is CASSETGTYGYTF. CDR3 DNA sequence: TGTGCCAGCAGCGAGACCGGGACCTATGGCTACACCTTC.

This chain uses TRBV4-1 with TRBJ2-1; D gene uncertain. The V gene lost 0 bases and the J gene lost 2 bases, with 8 bases spanning the gap. The CDR3 has 15 residues. Germline V gene lookup returns CDR1 MGHRA and CDR2 YSYEKL. DNA for the CDR3: TGCGCCAGCAGCCAAGAAACGGTAACCTACAATGAGCAGTTCTTC. Translating gives CASSQETVTYNEQFF.

This chain links TRBV19 with TRBJ2-2; TRBD1 aligns across 12 bases. Germline V gives CDR1 LNHDA, CDR2 SQIVND (reference sequence). The trim removed 11 bases at V and 4 bases at J, leaving 11 bases unmatched. CDR3 length: 16 amino acids. The CDR3 DNA is TGTGCCGCGTATGACCCGGGACAGGGGGCCACCGGGGAGCTGTTTTTT. Amino acid sequence: CAAYDPGQGATGELFF. The whole variable domain, filled in from reference TRBV19 and TRBJ2-2, reads DGGITQSPKYLFRKEGQNVTLSCEQNLNHDAMYWYRQDPGQGLRLIYYSQIVNDFQKGDIAEGYSVSREKKESFPLTVTSAQKNPTAFYLCAAYDPGQGATGELFFGEGSRLTVL.

V usage is TRBV9 and J usage is TRBJ2-4, with D possibly being TRBD1 or TRBD2 (5 bases each). CDR1 and CDR2 (germline): SGDLS, YYNGEE. With 0 bases removed from V and 7 bases from J, the gap between germline ends came to 14 bases. The CDR3 is made up of 15 amino acids. Here the CDR3 DNA reads TGTGCCAGCAGCGTAGGGTGGGGGTCCGGGAACATTCAGTACTTC. Protein sequence: CASSVGWGSGNIQYF. Full variable domain (remainder filled in from reference TRBV9 and TRBJ2-4): DSGVTQTPKHLITATGQRVTLRCSPRSGDLSVYWYQQSLDQGLQFLIQYYNGEERAKGNILERFSAQQFPDLHSELNLSSLELGDSALYFCASSVGWGSGNIQYFGAGTRLSVL.

CDR3 sequence: CASSSLTGIPNVLTF. CDR3 nucleotides: TGCGCCAGCAGCTCCTTGACAGGGATACCCAACGTCCTGACTTTC. The chain is built from TRBV5-1 and TRBJ2-6; TRBD1 agrees at 7 bases. Germline CDR1 and CDR2: SGHRS and YFSETQ. Trimming cost V 3 bases and J 8 bases; bases outside gene matches: 8. CDR3 length equals 15 residues.

The rearrangement links TRBV29-1 to TRBJ2-1, with a possible D match to TRBD2 (6 bases). The germline gives CDR1 SQVTM, CDR2 ANQGSEA. V lost 6 bases and J lost 3, with 15 bases in between. The CDR3 consists of 14 residues. The CDR3 nucleotides are TGCAGCGTGAGGGACTCTCTTCGCTACAATGAGCAGTTCTTC. It is translated as CSVRDSLRYNEQFF.

This chain joins TRBV7-9 and TRBJ2-7; D unresolved. The ends were cut back, 5 bases at V and 3 bases at J, with 17 bases in the middle. The CDR3 is made up of 15 amino acids. Germline values: CDR1 SEHNR, CDR2 FQNEAQ (reference sequence). For the CDR3, the DNA is TGTGCCAGCAGCAAAAAAAGTGAACAGCTCTACGAGCAGTACTTC. It translates to CASSKKSEQLYEQYF.

V gene TRBV19 combines with J gene TRBJ1-5; a weak D match, TRBD1 (5 bases). Trimming took 4 bases from V and 1 from J, leaving 17 bases between them. The V gene's germline CDR1 is LNHDA and CDR2 SQIVND (reference sequence). The length of the CDR3 is 17 residues. The CDR3 reads CASSTNTGPLSNQPQHF. CDR3 DNA: TGTGCCAGTAGTACCAACACAGGCCCTTTAAGCAATCAGCCCCAGCATTTT.

A word on this clone: One end of the junction is discordant with germline, which a read error may explain. Other DNA variants within this sample encode the same CDR3. J is TRBJ2-4 and V is TRBV4-2, with D perhaps matching TRBD1 (6 bases). Germline CDR1 is LGHNA and CDR2 is YNFKEQ. The CDR3 contains 13 residues. CDR3 coding DNA: TGTGCCAGCAGCATGGACAGACAAAACATTCAGTATTTC. Amino acid sequence: CASSMDRQNIQYF.

The chain carries TRBV19 and TRBJ2-6, with D possibly matching TRBD2 (6 bases). V was pared by 4 bases and J by 1 base, with 11 bases between. The length of the CDR3 is 16 residues. From germline, CDR1 is LNHDA and CDR2 SQIVND (reference sequence). As DNA, the CDR3 is TGTGCCAGTAGTACTCTGGGGGGTTCTGGGGCCAACGTCCTGACTTTC. Its protein is CASSTLGGSGANVLTF.

The rearrangement links TRBV11-2 to TRBJ1-2; D is perhaps TRBD1 (5 bases). The CDR3 contains 13 residues. The V and J ends lost 5 bases and 8 bases respectively, with 15 bases between them. The V gene's germline CDR1 is SGHAT and CDR2 FQNNGV. The CDR3 spells CASSPDSVGGYTF. In nucleotides, the CDR3 is TGTGCCAGCAGCCCCGACAGCGTCGGGGGCTACACCTTC. Complete variable domain (other parts from reference TRBV11-2 and TRBJ1-2): EAGVAQSPRYKIIEKRQSVAFWCNPISGHATLYWYQQILGQGPKLLIQFQNNGVVDDSQLPKDRFSAERLKGVDSTLKIQPAKLEDSAVYLCASSPDSVGGYTFGSGTRLTVV.

The V and J genes are TRBV11-2 and TRBJ2-7; D possibly corresponds to TRBD2 (5 bases). The CDR3 contains 14 residues. CDR1 is SGHAT, CDR2 FQNNGV, per germline. The ends were cut back, 4 bases at V and 2 bases at J, with 12 bases in the middle. The CDR3 DNA reads TGTGCCAGCAGCTCCTCCGGGATCCCCTACGAGCAGTACTTC. The encoded protein is CASSSSGIPYEQYF.

The gene calls are TRBV5-5 and TRBJ2-7, with D possibly matching TRBD1 (6 bases). CDR3 length equals 15 residues. The V gene lost 4 bases and the J gene lost 0 bases, with 14 bases spanning the gap. Germline CDR1 is SGHKS and CDR2 is YYEKEE (reference sequence). DNA for the CDR3: TGTGCCAGCAGCCGGGGACCGGACAGCTCCTACGAGCAGTACTTC. Protein sequence: CASSRGPDSSYEQYF.

The chain links TRBV5-1 to TRBJ2-7, with 12 bases that match TRBD1. The CDR3 extends over 15 amino acids. Germline V gene sequence: CDR1 SGHRS, CDR2 YFSETQ. Trimming cost V 4 bases and J 7 bases; bases outside gene matches: 9. The CDR3 nucleotides read TGCGCCAGCAGCCTCTCCGGGACAGGGGGCGGGGAGCAGTACTTC. This sequence encodes CASSLSGTGGGEQYF.

V and J are TRBV7-9 and TRBJ1-5; tentative D call: TRBD1 (6 bases). The V end was cut by 4 bases, the J end by 0 bases, with 13 bases between. Germline V gene sequence: CDR1 SEHNR, CDR2 FQNEAQ (reference sequence). This CDR3 contains 16 residues. CDR3 amino acids: CASSSERGYSNQPQHF. The CDR3 DNA reads as TGTGCCAGCAGCTCCGAAAGGGGGTATAGCAATCAGCCCCAGCATTTT.

In DNA form, the CDR3 reads TGCGCCAGCAGCTTAGCGGGGGGGCGCGGCACCGGGGAGCTGTTTTTT. It codes for CASSLAGGRGTGELFF. The J gene is TRBJ2-2, the V gene TRBV5-1; TRBD2 matches 10 bases. This CDR3 has 16 residues. Germline V lookup: CDR1 SGHRS, CDR2 YFSETQ. V dropped 2 bases and J dropped 4; count of bases not matched to a gene: 5.

The chain couples TRBV19 to TRBJ1-1; D unresolved. Trimming pared 7 bases from V and 4 bases from J, leaving 13 bases between. The length of the CDR3 is 13 residues. Germline-derived CDR1 and CDR2 are LNHDA and SQIVND (reference sequence). DNA of the CDR3: TGTGCCAGTATAGCGTCAGGCGGCACTGAAGCTTTCTTT. Amino acid sequence: CASIASGGTEAFF.

The rearrangement uses TRBV2 and TRBJ2-4; the D gene is possibly TRBD1 (6 bases). CDR3 size: 15 residues. Germline V gene data show CDR1 as SNHLY and CDR2 as FYNNEI. The V end was cut by 6 bases, the J end by 0 bases, with 12 bases between. The CDR3 DNA sequence: TGTGCCAGCAGCGGACAGAGCCTAGCCAAAAACATTCAGTACTTC. Translated: CASSGQSLAKNIQYF. The full variable domain, completed using reference TRBV2 and TRBJ2-4, is EPEVTQTPSHQVTQMGQEVILRCVPISNHLYFYWYRQILGQKVEFLVSFYNNEISEKSEIFDDQFSVERPDGSNFTLKIRSTKLEDSAMYFCASSGQSLAKNIQYFGAGTRLSVL.

The chain links TRBV5-5 to TRBJ1-2; D is uncertain. Germline V gene data show CDR1 as SGHKS and CDR2 as YYEKEE (reference sequence). Trimming left V 0 bases short and J 8 bases short, with 11 bases between. This CDR3 spans 13 amino acids. The CDR3 nucleotides are TGTGCCAGCAGCTTGGAGGGCAGAGGGGGCTACACCTTC. This gives the protein CASSLEGRGGYTF.

The rearrangement links TRBV19 to TRBJ2-7; the match to TRBD2 covers 7 bases. Germline-derived CDR1 and CDR2 are LNHDA and SQIVND (reference sequence). V shed 7 bases, J shed 6 bases, and the junction held 12 bases outside the gene matches. This CDR3 comprises 14 residues. Here the CDR3 reads CASTPVPGGTEQYF. In nucleotides, the CDR3 is TGTGCCAGTACTCCCGTTCCGGGGGGAACCGAGCAGTACTTC. The variable domain in full, completed from reference TRBV19 and TRBJ2-7, reads DGGITQSPKYLFRKEGQNVTLSCEQNLNHDAMYWYRQDPGQGLRLIYYSQIVNDFQKGDIAEGYSVSREKKESFPLTVTSAQKNPTAFYLCASTPVPGGTEQYFGPGTRLTVT.

The chain links TRBV6-4 to TRBJ2-1; D could derive from TRBD1 or TRBD2 (5 bases each). Germline V gene data show CDR1 as MRHNA and CDR2 as SNTAGT. The CDR3 covers 13 residues. V shed 3 bases and J shed 6 bases, with 9 bases lying between them. The CDR3 here is CASSDTGRNEQFF. The DNA of the CDR3 is TGTGCCAGCAGTGATACGGGACGCAATGAGCAGTTCTTC.

This chain connects TRBV20-1 to TRBJ2-3, with unresolved D. The length of the CDR3 is 11 residues. Trimming pared 5 bases from V and 2 bases from J, leaving 5 bases between. Germline V gene sequence: CDR1 DFQATT, CDR2 SNEGSKA (reference sequence). CDR3 sequence: CSAGVTDTQYF. For the CDR3, the DNA is TGCAGTGCTGGGGTCACAGATACGCAGTATTTT.